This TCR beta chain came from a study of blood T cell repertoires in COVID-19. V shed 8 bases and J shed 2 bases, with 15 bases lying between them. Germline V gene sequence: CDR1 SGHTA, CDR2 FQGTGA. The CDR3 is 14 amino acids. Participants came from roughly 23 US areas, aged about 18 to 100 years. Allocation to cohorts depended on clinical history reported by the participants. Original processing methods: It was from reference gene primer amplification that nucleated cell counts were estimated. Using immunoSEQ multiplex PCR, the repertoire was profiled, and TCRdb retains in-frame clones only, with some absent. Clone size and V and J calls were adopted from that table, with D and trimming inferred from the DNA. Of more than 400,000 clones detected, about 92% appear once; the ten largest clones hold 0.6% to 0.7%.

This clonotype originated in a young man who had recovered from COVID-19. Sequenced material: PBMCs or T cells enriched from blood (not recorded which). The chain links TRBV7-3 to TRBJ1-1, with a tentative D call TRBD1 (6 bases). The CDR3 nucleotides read TGTGCCAGCTCGCAGGGGAGAGGCAACACTGAAGCTTTCTTT. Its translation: CASSQGRGNTEAFF.